This TCR beta chain was identified during a study of T cell changes during pregnancy in multiple sclerosis. Here immunoSEQ multiplex PCR was the method, and the copy in TCRdb shows in-frame clones only, minus some. The table has tens of thousands of clones, 94% seen once. J lost 4 bases, V lost 3 bases, and 2 bases had no gene match. This CDR3 region has 13 residues. Germline V lookup: CDR1 LNHDA, CDR2 SQIVND (reference sequence). Sequencing used CD4+ T cells from peripheral blood mononuclear cells, obtained in the second trimester of pregnancy. The chain couples TRBV19 to TRBJ1-2; 7 bases fit TRBD1. This clonotype was obtained from a female donor with multiple sclerosis, enrolled in a pregnancy study. CDR3 residues: CASSMRQGYGYTF. CDR3 in DNA: TGTGCCAGTAGTATGCGACAGGGCTATGGCTACACCTTC. The full variable domain, completed using reference TRBV19 and TRBJ1-2, is DGGITQSPKYLFRKEGQNVTLSCEQNLNHDAMYWYRQDPGQGLRLIYYSQIVNDFQKGDIAEGYSVSREKKESFPLTVTSAQKNPTAFYLCASSMRQGYGYTFGSGTRLTVV.